The present T cell receptor (beta chain) was sequenced within a study of CD8 T cells in Susac syndrome. An amount of RNA that ranged from roughly 0.45 to 1 ug was reverse transcribed with random hexamers. TCRdb passed the immunoSEQ multiplex PCR reads through MiXCR, listing each CDR3 protein once. The table has under 200,000 distinct CDR3 sequences, around 94% seen once. The V end lost 6 bases, the J end lost 1 base, and 12 bases lay between the germline ends. This CDR3 has 14 residues. The chain employs TRBV12-3 or TRBV12-4 and TRBJ1-2; tentative D call: TRBD1 (6 bases). The specimen sequenced was CD4+ T cells from PBMCs. The origin of this receptor is a human donor with Susac syndrome. The CDR3 nucleotides are TGTGCCAGCAGCCAGGGACACTTTAACTATGGCTACACCTTC. This gives the protein CASSQGHFNYGYTF.